Below, 6 T cell receptor beta chains from the same sample are listed, as sequenced in a study of regulatory T cells in long-lasting Graves disease. CDR3-region Arm-PCR and iRepertoire HTBI primers produced the TCR beta libraries. From the multiplex PCR reads, TCRdb called clonotypes with MiXCR, one entry per CDR3 protein. Here the sample spans about 290,000 distinct CDR3 sequences, roughly a fifth being singletons. Described time point: persistent/refractory GD, antithyroid drugs over 5 years with positive TRAb. From RNA extracted from PBMCs, the TCR library was made. The input for sequencing was peripheral blood mononuclear cells (PBMCs), taken when the disease was refractory, from a patient treated with antithyroid drugs. All receptors come from a female donor with Graves disease.

The rearrangement uses TRBV6-1 and TRBJ1-2; D is undetermined. Germline values: CDR1 MNHNS, CDR2 SASEGT. V was cut by 5 bases and J by 5 bases, with 12 bases left in between. The CDR3 totals 13 residues. The CDR3, as DNA: TGTGCCAGCAGTCATATATCTGCTTATGGCTACACCTTC. It codes for CASSHISAYGYTF.

This clonotype was counted many times. CDR3 protein: CASSYIGDTEAFF. The CDR3 DNA reads TGTGCCAGCAGTTATATCGGGGACACTGAAGCTTTCTTT. V usage is TRBV6-5 and J usage is TRBJ1-1; D gene ambiguous. The CDR3 consists of 13 residues. The V end was cut by 3 bases, the J end by 3 bases, with 8 bases between. Germline CDR1 MNHEY, CDR2 SVGAGI.

This chain links TRBV5-1 with TRBJ2-2; 7 bases are shared with TRBD2. The V gene end was trimmed by 1 base and the J gene end by 7 bases; junction bases not matched to a gene: 1. The CDR3 spans 13 residues. Germline CDR1 reads SGHRS; CDR2 reads YFSETQ. The CDR3 is CASSLREDGELFF. The CDR3 nucleotides are TGCGCCAGCAGCTTGCGGGAGGACGGGGAGCTGTTTTTT.

This clonotype has more than one count but fewer than ten. V usage is TRBV6-5 and J usage is TRBJ2-2; D is uncertain. Germline CDR1 reads MNHEY; CDR2 reads SVGAGI. CDR3 size: 15 residues. V lost 3 bases to trimming and J lost 3 bases, with 11 bases between them. CDR3 residues: CASSYSIQDTGELFF. The CDR3 bases are TGTGCCAGCAGTTATAGTATCCAAGACACCGGGGAGCTGTTTTTT.

The chain carries TRBV7-2 and TRBJ2-3, with TRBD2 matching over 8 bases. V trimming: 0 bases; J trimming: 2 bases; junction bases outside the gene matches: 7. CDR1 is SGHTA and CDR2 is FQGNSA in the germline V gene. The CDR3 sequence is 17 residues long. The CDR3 DNA sequence: TGTGCCAGCAGCTTAGCGGGGGGACTAGGATACACAGATACGCAGTATTTT. It specifies CASSLAGGLGYTDTQYF.

At least ten counts were recorded for this clonotype. V and J are TRBV7-9 and TRBJ2-5; D not certain. With 1 base removed from V and 0 bases from J, the gap between germline ends came to 6 bases. Germline lookup yields CDR1 SEHNR and CDR2 FQNEAQ (reference sequence). The CDR3 runs to 14 residues. This CDR3 reads CASSLGLDQETQYF. The CDR3 bases are TGTGCCAGCAGCTTAGGTCTAGACCAAGAGACCCAGTACTTC.